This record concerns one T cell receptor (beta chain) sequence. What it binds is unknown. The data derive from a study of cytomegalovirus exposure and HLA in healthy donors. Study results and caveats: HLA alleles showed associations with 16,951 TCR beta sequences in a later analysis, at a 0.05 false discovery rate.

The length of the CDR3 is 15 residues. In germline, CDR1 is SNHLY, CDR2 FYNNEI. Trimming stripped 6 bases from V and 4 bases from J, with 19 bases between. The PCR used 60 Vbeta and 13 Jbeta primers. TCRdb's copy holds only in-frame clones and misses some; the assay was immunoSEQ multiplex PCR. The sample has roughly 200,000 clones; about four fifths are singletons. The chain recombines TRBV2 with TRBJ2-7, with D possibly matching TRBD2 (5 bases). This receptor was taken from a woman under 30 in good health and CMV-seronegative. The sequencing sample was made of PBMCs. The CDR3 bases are TGTGCCAGCAGCGAGGGAGTGGCCTTCGAGTACGAGCAGTACGTC. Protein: CASSEGVAFEYEQYV.